The clone carrying this TCR beta chain occurred many times. Its antigen is unidentified. Study-level points and caveats: Tumor memory CD4+ T cell TCR gene usage clustered with blood and lymph node memory CD4+ cells and lymph node naive CD4+ cells. Tumor-infiltrating Treg TCR alpha and beta sequences overlapped most with tumor naive CD4+ T cells, then blood naive. The larger cohort examined one V-J beta rearrangement, not whole repertoires.

The germline CDR1 and CDR2 sequences are SEHNR and FQNEAQ (reference sequence). This CDR3 is 16 amino acids long. Trimming left V 1 base short and J 0 bases short, with 12 bases between. Full-length variable regions came from constant-region reverse primers plus semi-nested Nested Universal Primer A PCR. From the 5' RACE reads, TCRdb called clonotypes with MiXCR, one entry per CDR3 protein. Of tens of thousands of distinct CDR3 sequences detected, 25% to 30% appear once; the ten largest clones hold less than 2.5%. Cells sorted as Tregs were CD4+, CD25+ and CD127-/low. The sample taken for sequencing was tumor-infiltrating Tregs sorted from the breast tumor. This TCR came from a female donor with breast cancer. The gene calls are TRBV7-9 and TRBJ1-2, with D unclear. DNA for the CDR3: TGTGCCAGCAGCTTAGAGATGGCAGGCGCTAACTATGGCTACACCTTC. Translating gives CASSLEMAGANYGYTF.